This T cell receptor (beta chain) is from a study of cytomegalovirus exposure and HLA in healthy donors. Turning to the study itself: Some 180 million T cells yielded approximately 110 million unique TCR beta sequences in earlier analysis. Most genotyped donors, 65% to 85% of about 430, had Caucasian-associated genetic ancestry. Overall study results and limits: The authors reported that TCR beta sequences could predict HLA-A and HLA-B alleles. These predictions were accurate for most subjects in the first cohort.

The primer mix had 60 Vbeta and 13 Jbeta primers. TCRdb's copy holds only in-frame clones and misses some; the assay was immunoSEQ multiplex PCR. Of about 180,000 clones listed, about 85% are singletons. All the people who gave samples were healthy bone marrow donors. Germline values: CDR1 LGHNT, CDR2 FRNRAP. The CDR3 runs to 14 residues. J gave up 1 base and V 3 bases, and 3 bases lay outside the gene matches. Worth noting for this clone: The antigen remains undetermined.

The sequence was obtained from a girl between 5 and 17 years old in good health and CMV-seropositive. The specimen was PBMCs. The chain links TRBV12-5 to TRBJ2-7; TRBD2 aligns across 7 bases. In nucleotides, the CDR3 is TGTGCTAGTGGTTTACTGGGAGGGTCCTACGAGCAGTACTTC. It translates to CASGLLGGSYEQYF.